Listed here are 30 T cell receptor beta chains from one sample, sequenced in a study of early T cells in non-severe SARS-CoV-2 infection. MiXCR, run by TCRdb on the 5' RACE reads, gives a single entry per CDR3 protein. The sample lists tens of thousands of distinct CDR3 sequences; less than 8.5% were seen once. Specimen: whole blood. The receptors here all came from an adult who was a healthcare worker with PCR-confirmed SARS-CoV-2 infection or an uninfected control (not recorded which).

This clonotype was seen many times. V is TRBV12-3 or TRBV12-4 and J is TRBJ2-3; the D gene is possibly TRBD1 (5 bases). V lost 2 bases, J lost 0 bases, and 9 bases lay in between. The CDR3 totals 15 residues. The CDR3 sequence: CASSLLRGSTDTQYF. As DNA, the CDR3 is TGTGCCAGCAGTTTACTAAGGGGAAGCACAGATACGCAGTATTTT.

In its sample, this clonotype was seen many times. The chain combines TRBV28 with TRBJ2-7; perhaps TRBD1 as D (6 bases). This CDR3 has 15 residues. Deletions cut 4 bases from V and 1 base from J, with 14 bases between. Germline CDR1 reads MDHEN; CDR2 reads SYDVKM. In DNA form, the CDR3 reads TGTGCCAGCAGTTCCCACAGGGAGAAATCCTACGAGCAGTACTTC. It is translated as CASSSHREKSYEQYF.

This clonotype was seen at least ten times. CDR3 sequence (DNA): TGTGCCAGCAGAGGGGACCAAACTAACTATGGCTACACCTTC. Translation gives CASRGDQTNYGYTF. The V and J genes are TRBV28 and TRBJ1-2; possibly TRBD1 for D (5 bases). With 6 bases removed from V and 0 bases from J, the gap between germline ends came to 11 bases. Germline CDR1 reads MDHEN; CDR2 reads SYDVKM. The CDR3 extends over 14 amino acids.

The sample holds many counts of this clonotype. The rearrangement links TRBV28 to TRBJ2-7; 8 nucleotides line up with TRBD1. The ends lost 5 bases at V and 3 bases at J; junction bases unmatched: 12. The CDR3 runs 16 residues. Germline CDR1 reads MDHEN; CDR2 reads SYDVKM. In nucleotides, the CDR3 is TGTGCCAGCAGTCCCCCAATCACAGGGGGTGGCTACGAGCAGTACTTC. This encodes CASSPPITGGGYEQYF.

This clonotype has a handful of counts. V usage is TRBV18 and J usage is TRBJ2-7, with TRBD2 matching over 10 bases. The CDR3 runs 17 residues. The germline gives CDR1 KGHSH, CDR2 LQKENI. After removal of 1 base from V and 4 bases from J, the junction contained 10 bases not matched to a gene. The CDR3 region is CASSPLHSGGDGYEQYF. The CDR3 bases are TGTGCCAGCTCACCACTGCACAGCGGGGGGGATGGATACGAGCAGTACTTC.

Here the CDR3 DNA reads TGTGCCAGCAGCTCCATGACAGGGACAAACTATGGCTACACCTTC. It specifies CASSSMTGTNYGYTF. V and J are TRBV5-6 and TRBJ1-2, with TRBD1 matching 7 bases. The germline gives CDR1 SGHDT, CDR2 YYEEEE. The CDR3 extends over 15 amino acids. V lost 3 bases and J lost 2; bases outside the gene matches: 7.

This clonotype has more than one count but fewer than ten. Here the CDR3 reads CASSAASGDLTDTQYF. The CDR3 nucleotides are TGTGCCAGCAGTGCCGCTAGCGGGGATTTAACAGATACGCAGTATTTT. The chain has TRBV6-4 and TRBJ2-3; TRBD2 aligns across 9 bases. Trimming cost V 4 bases and J 3 bases; bases outside gene matches: 8. This CDR3 spans 16 amino acids. Germline values: CDR1 MRHNA, CDR2 SNTAGT.

V is TRBV4-2 and J is TRBJ1-6; tentative D call: TRBD1 (6 bases). Germline CDR1 and CDR2: LGHNA and YNFKEQ. Trimming removed 0 bases at V and 4 bases at J, with 16 bases between. This CDR3 is 18 amino acids long. This CDR3 reads CASSQEVGSGVYNSPLHF. The CDR3 DNA follows: TGTGCCAGCAGCCAAGAAGTTGGGTCAGGGGTTTATAATTCACCCCTCCACTTT.

The chain combines TRBV7-2 with TRBJ2-7; D is ambiguous. The V and J ends lost 4 bases and 0 bases respectively, with 10 bases between them. The CDR3 loop spans 14 amino acids. Germline V gene sequence: CDR1 SGHTA, CDR2 FQGNSA. CDR3 sequence (DNA): TGTGCCAGCAGCTCACAGTCGAGCTCCTACGAGCAGTACTTC. It yields the protein CASSSQSSSYEQYF.

The table lists this clonotype with many counts. The J gene is TRBJ1-5, the V gene TRBV20-1; possibly TRBD1 for D (6 bases). The ends were cut back, 0 bases at V and 5 bases at J, with 20 bases in the middle. Germline V gene lookup returns CDR1 DFQATT and CDR2 SNEGSKA (reference sequence). CDR3 length: 17 residues. The chain's CDR3 is CSARDLVRGARDQPQHF. CDR3 in DNA: TGCAGTGCTAGAGATCTGGTACGGGGGGCTAGGGATCAGCCCCAGCATTTT.

This clonotype has a handful of counts. CDR3 protein: CTSSHLRGRRGLAKNIQYF. CDR3 in DNA: TGCACCAGCAGCCATCTCCGCGGGAGGCGGGGGCTGGCCAAAAACATTCAGTACTTC. The V and J genes are TRBV1 and TRBJ2-4; the table's D gene call, TRBD2, was not cross checked with the DNA. TRBV1 is recorded as a pseudogene. CDR3 length: 19 residues.

The chain has TRBV29-1 and TRBJ2-2; no definite D call. The V and J ends lost 4 bases and 5 bases respectively, with 5 bases between them. The V gene's germline CDR1 is SQVTM and CDR2 ANQGSEA. The CDR3 runs 11 residues. This CDR3 is CSVGGTGELFF. The CDR3 DNA reads TGCAGCGTTGGGGGAACCGGGGAGCTGTTTTTT.

Only a few counts were recorded for this clonotype. This sequence joins TRBV18 and TRBJ1-5; 7 nucleotides line up with TRBD1. Looked up from germline, CDR1 is KGHSH and CDR2 is LQKENI. The CDR3 contains 17 residues. Trimming removed 2 bases from V and 1 base from J; junction bases left unmatched: 8. The CDR3 region is CASSPRGQSVSNQPQHF. In DNA form, the CDR3 reads TGTGCCAGCTCACCAAGGGGGCAGTCTGTCAGCAATCAGCCCCAGCATTTT.

This clonotype was recorded a few times. V is TRBV12-3 or TRBV12-4 and J is TRBJ2-6; D is ambiguous. This CDR3 region has 16 residues. Trimming took off 7 bases at V and 0 bases at J, with 13 bases between the two ends. In DNA, the CDR3 is TGTGCCAGCACCCTAGACGGGCACTCTGGGGCCAACGTCCTGACTTTC. As protein: CASTLDGHSGANVLTF.

In its sample, this clonotype was seen many times. The rearrangement uses TRBV4-3 and TRBJ1-6, with TRBD1 as a possible D gene (5 bases). V lost 4 bases and J 7 bases, leaving 8 bases between the germline ends. This CDR3 is built from 13 residues. Germline lookup yields CDR1 LGHNA and CDR2 YSLEER. CDR3 DNA sequence: TGCGCCAGCAGCCTGGGACGGAATTCACCCCTCCACTTT. Encoded protein: CASSLGRNSPLHF.

The gene calls are TRBV6-6 and TRBJ1-3; D gene ambiguous. Germline assignment: CDR1 MNHNY and CDR2 SVGAGI (reference sequence). Trimming pared 6 bases from V and 4 bases from J, leaving 13 bases between. The CDR3 has 14 amino acids. CDR3 DNA: TGTGCCAGCAGGAGGGCGGCAGACGGAAACACCATATATTTT. Translating gives CASRRAADGNTIYF.

There are many counts of this clonotype. The rearrangement joins TRBV3-1 to TRBJ2-7, with D hard to call. The germline gives CDR1 LGHDT, CDR2 YNNKEL (reference sequence). Trimming left V 1 base short and J 0 bases short, with 10 bases between. This CDR3 is 15 amino acids long. The DNA of the CDR3 is TGTGCCAGCAGCCAAGTCGGGCAGCTCTCCTACGAGCAGTACTTC. Residues: CASSQVGQLSYEQYF.

This clonotype has a handful of counts. This chain links TRBV27 with TRBJ2-3, with a tentative D call TRBD1 (5 bases). Germline values: CDR1 MNHEY, CDR2 SMNVEV (reference sequence). Trimming left V 2 bases short and J 1 base short, with 10 bases between. The CDR3 spans 15 residues. CDR3 bases: TGTGCCAGCAGTTTAACAATACAGGGCACAGATACGCAGTATTTT. This codes for CASSLTIQGTDTQYF.

This clonotype appeared many times. The chain couples TRBV7-9 to TRBJ1-1; D uncertain. V shed 6 bases and J shed 6 bases, with 14 bases lying between them. CDR3 length equals 13 residues. The germline V gene encodes CDR1 SEHNR and CDR2 FQNEAQ (reference sequence). For the CDR3, the DNA is TGTGCCAGCAGTCCAATGTCGGGGTCTGAAGCTTTCTTT. Encoded protein: CASSPMSGSEAFF. The whole variable domain, filled in from reference TRBV7-9 and TRBJ1-1, reads DTGVSQNPRHKITKRGQNVTFRCDPISEHNRLYWYRQTLGQGPEFLTYFQNEAQLEKSRLLSDRFSAERPKGSFSTLEIQRTEQGDSAMYLCASSPMSGSEAFFGQGTRLTVV.

In this sample, this clonotype turned up many times. This rearrangement joins TRBV6-1 to TRBJ2-1; maybe TRBD1 (7 bases). V was shortened by 6 bases and J by 5 bases, with 11 bases between the two germline ends. CDR1 MNHNS and CDR2 SASEGT come from the germline V gene. This CDR3 region has 13 residues. The CDR3 DNA sequence: TGTGCCAGCAGGCGGGACAGAGACAATGAGCAGTTCTTC. Residues: CASRRDRDNEQFF.

This clonotype was observed at least ten times. V gene TRBV7-3 combines with J gene TRBJ1-1; D not certain. Germline V gene data show CDR1 as SGHTA and CDR2 as FQGTGA. The length of the CDR3 is 15 residues. V was clipped by 2 bases and J by 0 bases, with 10 bases between them. The CDR3 here is CASSLRAAMNTEAFF. The CDR3, as DNA: TGTGCCAGCAGCTTACGGGCAGCCATGAACACTGAAGCTTTCTTT.

This clonotype was detected ten times or more. The rearrangement links TRBV6-5 to TRBJ2-3; 15 nucleotides match TRBD2. The CDR3 runs 15 residues. The V and J ends lost 6 bases and 5 bases, in that order; junction bases with no gene match: 3. Germline assignment: CDR1 MNHEY and CDR2 SVGAGI. Here the CDR3 DNA reads TGTGCCAGCAGCTGGACTAGCGGGGGGGTAGATACGCAGTATTTT. It translates to CASSWTSGGVDTQYF.

This clonotype was picked up a small number of times. The V call is TRBV12-3 or TRBV12-4, the J call TRBJ1-5; TRBD1 matches at 7 bases. The CDR3 runs to 17 residues. V gave up 6 bases and J gave up 0 bases; unmatched junction bases: 11. This chain's CDR3 is CASSSSEGAFSNQPQHF. DNA for the CDR3: TGTGCCAGCAGCTCTTCTGAGGGGGCCTTTAGCAATCAGCCCCAGCATTTT.

The rearrangement uses TRBV28 and TRBJ1-5; 9 positions agree with TRBD1. Germline assignment: CDR1 MDHEN and CDR2 SYDVKM. V trimming: 7 bases; J trimming: 1 base; junction bases outside the gene matches: 5. This CDR3 has 15 amino acids. The chain's CDR3 is CASIKDRGSNQPQHF. CDR3 sequence (DNA): TGTGCCAGCATTAAGGACAGGGGCAGCAATCAGCCCCAGCATTTT.

This clonotype has more than one count but fewer than ten. The CDR3 region has the DNA TGTGCCAGCAGTCCCACCTACGAGCAGTACTTC. Protein sequence: CASSPTYEQYF. This sequence joins TRBV28 and TRBJ2-7, with no clear D. The CDR3 length is 11 residues. CDR1 MDHEN and CDR2 SYDVKM come from the germline V gene. V gave up 5 bases and J gave up 2 bases, with 4 bases separating them.

At least ten counts were recorded for this clonotype. The chain combines TRBV9 with TRBJ2-1; no definite D call. Trimming left V 0 bases short and J 0 bases short, with 4 bases between. The CDR3 has 14 residues. Germline CDR1 is SGDLS and CDR2 is YYNGEE. The DNA for the CDR3 is TGTGCCAGCAGCGTAGGTAGCTCCTACAATGAGCAGTTCTTC. Its translation: CASSVGSSYNEQFF.

This clonotype was observed a few times. The rearrangement links TRBV6-1 to TRBJ2-7; D possibly uses TRBD1 or TRBD2 (6 bases each). Trimming removed 1 base from V and 3 bases from J, with 19 bases in between. CDR3 length equals 17 residues. CDR1 is MNHNS, CDR2 SASEGT, per germline. The CDR3 nucleotides read TGTGCCAGCAGTGAAGGCGGAATGGGGGGCAGGGGCTACGAGCAGTACTTC. As protein: CASSEGGMGGRGYEQYF.

In this sample, this clonotype turned up many times. This chain connects TRBV11-2 to TRBJ2-1; TRBD2 matches 9 bases. CDR3 length: 16 amino acids. Losses at the gene ends were 2 bases for V and 8 bases for J; bases not matched to a gene: 10. CDR1 and CDR2 from the germline V gene are SGHAT and FQNNGV. The CDR3 bases are TGTGCCAGCAGCTTAAGGTCCGGGACTAGCCTTCATGAGCAGTTCTTC. Its translation: CASSLRSGTSLHEQFF.

This clonotype was observed many times. The rearrangement joins TRBV4-2 to TRBJ2-2, with 9 bases fitting TRBD2. This CDR3 comprises 16 residues. Germline V gene sequence: CDR1 LGHNA, CDR2 YNFKEQ. V was pared by 1 base and J by 0 bases, with 0 bases of the junction left unmatched. As DNA, the CDR3 is TGTGCCAGCAGCCAAGGACTAGCGGCGAACACCGGGGAGCTGTTTTTT. As protein: CASSQGLAANTGELFF.

This clonotype appeared many times. The gene calls are TRBV12-3 or TRBV12-4 and TRBJ2-5, with 8 positions matching TRBD2. This CDR3 region has 15 residues. After removal of 4 bases from V and 4 bases from J, the junction contained 8 bases not matched to a gene. The CDR3 region is CASSWGLVFSETQYF. In nucleotides, the CDR3 is TGTGCCAGCAGTTGGGGACTAGTCTTTTCAGAGACCCAGTACTTC.